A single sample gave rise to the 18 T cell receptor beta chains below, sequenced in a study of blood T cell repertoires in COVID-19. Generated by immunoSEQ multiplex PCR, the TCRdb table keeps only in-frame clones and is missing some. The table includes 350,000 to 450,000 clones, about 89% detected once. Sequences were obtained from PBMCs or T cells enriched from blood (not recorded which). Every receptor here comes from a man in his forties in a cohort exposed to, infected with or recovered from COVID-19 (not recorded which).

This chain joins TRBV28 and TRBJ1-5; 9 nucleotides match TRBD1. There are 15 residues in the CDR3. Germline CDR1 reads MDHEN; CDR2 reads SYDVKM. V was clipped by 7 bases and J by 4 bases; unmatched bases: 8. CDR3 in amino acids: CASNWGTGKNQPQHF. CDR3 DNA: TGTGCCAGCAATTGGGGGACAGGGAAAAATCAGCCCCAGCATTTT.

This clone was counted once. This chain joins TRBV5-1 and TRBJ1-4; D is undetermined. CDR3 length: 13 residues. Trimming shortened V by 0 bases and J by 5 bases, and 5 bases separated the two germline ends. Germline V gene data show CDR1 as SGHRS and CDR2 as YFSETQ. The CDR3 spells CASSLDPNEKLFF. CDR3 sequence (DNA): TGCGCCAGCAGCTTGGATCCGAATGAAAAACTGTTTTTT.

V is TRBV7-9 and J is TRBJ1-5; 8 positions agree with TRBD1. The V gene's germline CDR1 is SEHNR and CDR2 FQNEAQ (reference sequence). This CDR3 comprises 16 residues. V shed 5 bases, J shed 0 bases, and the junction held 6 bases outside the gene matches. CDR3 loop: CASSLGQGYSNQPQHF. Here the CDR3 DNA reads TGTGCCAGCAGCCTCGGACAGGGATATAGCAATCAGCCCCAGCATTTT. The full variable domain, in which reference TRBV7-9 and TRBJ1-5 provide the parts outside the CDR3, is DTGVSQNPRHKITKRGQNVTFRCDPISEHNRLYWYRQTLGQGPEFLTYFQNEAQLEKSRLLSDRFSAERPKGSFSTLEIQRTEQGDSAMYLCASSLGQGYSNQPQHFGDGTRLSIL.

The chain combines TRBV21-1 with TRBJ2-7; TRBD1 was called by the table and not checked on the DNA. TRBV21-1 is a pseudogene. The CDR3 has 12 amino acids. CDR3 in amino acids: CASSEQGFEQYF. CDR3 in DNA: TGTGCCAGCAGCGAACAGGGGTTCGAGCAGTACTTC.

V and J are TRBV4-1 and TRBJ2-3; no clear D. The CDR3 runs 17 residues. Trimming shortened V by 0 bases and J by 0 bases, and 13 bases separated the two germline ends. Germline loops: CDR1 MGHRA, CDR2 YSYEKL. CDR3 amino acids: CASSQDSVVSSTDTQYF. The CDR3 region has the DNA TGCGCCAGCAGCCAAGATTCGGTAGTATCAAGCACAGATACGCAGTATTTT.

The CDR3 DNA reads as TGTGCCAGCAGTACACCGGGACAGGGTTGGAATGAGCAGTTCTTC. It codes for CASSTPGQGWNEQFF. The V gene is TRBV28, the J gene TRBJ2-1, with TRBD1 identical over 9 bases. Germline V gene data show CDR1 as MDHEN and CDR2 as SYDVKM. The trim removed 5 bases at V and 7 bases at J, leaving 9 bases unmatched. The CDR3 consists of 15 residues.

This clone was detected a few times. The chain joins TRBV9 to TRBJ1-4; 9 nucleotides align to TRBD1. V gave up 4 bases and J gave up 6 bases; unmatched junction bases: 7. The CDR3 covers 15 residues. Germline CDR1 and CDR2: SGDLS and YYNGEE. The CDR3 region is CASSSTGGDYEKLFF. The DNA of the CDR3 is TGTGCCAGCAGCTCCACAGGGGGCGATTATGAAAAACTGTTTTTT.

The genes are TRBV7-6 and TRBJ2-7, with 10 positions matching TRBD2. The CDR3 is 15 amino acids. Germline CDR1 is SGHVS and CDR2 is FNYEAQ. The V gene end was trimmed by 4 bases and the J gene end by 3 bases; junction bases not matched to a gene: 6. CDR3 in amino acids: CASSSQREGYYEQYF. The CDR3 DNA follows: TGTGCCAGCAGCTCCCAGCGGGAGGGATACTACGAGCAGTACTTC.

The CDR3 protein is CASSQDHAGGNNEQFF. The CDR3 DNA sequence: TGTGCCAGCAGCCAAGATCATGCGGGAGGGAACAATGAGCAGTTCTTC. The J gene is TRBJ2-1, the V gene TRBV3-1 (or the pseudogene TRBV3-2); 9 bases are a match to TRBD2. The germline CDR1 and CDR2 sequences are LGHDT and YNNKEL (reference sequence). This CDR3 region has 16 residues. V gave up 0 bases and J gave up 5 bases; unmatched junction bases: 5.

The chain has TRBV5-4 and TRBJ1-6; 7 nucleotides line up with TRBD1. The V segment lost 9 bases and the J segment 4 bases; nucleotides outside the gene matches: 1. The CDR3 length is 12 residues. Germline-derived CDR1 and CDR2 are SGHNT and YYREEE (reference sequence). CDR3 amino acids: CATQGYNSPLHF. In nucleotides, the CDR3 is TGTGCCACACAGGGGTATAATTCACCCCTCCACTTT.

The CDR3 spells CASSDQTGLLNQPQHF. CDR3 sequence (DNA): TGTGCCAGCAGTGACCAGACAGGGCTGCTCAATCAGCCCCAGCATTTT. This chain connects TRBV6-1 to TRBJ1-5, with 7 positions matching TRBD1. The CDR3 has 16 amino acids. CDR1 and CDR2 from the germline V gene are MNHNS and SASEGT. The V gene end was trimmed by 3 bases and the J gene end by 3 bases; junction bases not matched to a gene: 8.

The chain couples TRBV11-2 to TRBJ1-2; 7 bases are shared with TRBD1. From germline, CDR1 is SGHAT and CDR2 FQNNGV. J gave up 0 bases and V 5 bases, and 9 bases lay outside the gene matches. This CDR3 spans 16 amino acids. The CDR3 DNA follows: TGTGCCAGCAGCCATAGGAGGGGGCAGGCTAACTATGGCTACACCTTC. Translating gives CASSHRRGQANYGYTF.

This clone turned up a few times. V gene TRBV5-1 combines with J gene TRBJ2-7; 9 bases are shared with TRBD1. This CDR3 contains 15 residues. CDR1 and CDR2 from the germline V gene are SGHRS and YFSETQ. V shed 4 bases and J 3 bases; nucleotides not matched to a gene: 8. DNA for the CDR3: TGCGCCAGCAGCACAACCGGGACAGGGTACTACGAGCAGTACTTC. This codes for CASSTTGTGYYEQYF.

The CDR3 sequence: CASSIRRGGANVLTF. The CDR3 nucleotides read TGTGCCAGTAGTATTAGGAGAGGAGGGGCCAACGTCCTGACTTTC. V gene TRBV19 combines with J gene TRBJ2-6, with no clear D. Germline V gene lookup returns CDR1 LNHDA and CDR2 SQIVND (reference sequence). The length of the CDR3 is 15 residues. V lost 3 bases to trimming and J lost 4 bases, with 10 bases between them.

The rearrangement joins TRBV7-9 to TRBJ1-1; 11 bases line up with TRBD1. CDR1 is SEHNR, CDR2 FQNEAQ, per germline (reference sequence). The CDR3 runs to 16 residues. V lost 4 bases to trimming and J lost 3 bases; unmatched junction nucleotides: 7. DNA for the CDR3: TGTGCCAGCAGCTGGAAGCCGGGACAGGGGGACACTGAAGCTTTCTTT. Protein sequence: CASSWKPGQGDTEAFF.

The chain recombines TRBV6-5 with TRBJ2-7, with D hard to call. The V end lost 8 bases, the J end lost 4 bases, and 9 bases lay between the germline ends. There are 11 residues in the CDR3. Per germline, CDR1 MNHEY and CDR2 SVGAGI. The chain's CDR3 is CASLSGYEQYF. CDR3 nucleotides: TGTGCCAGCCTCTCCGGGTACGAGCAGTACTTC.

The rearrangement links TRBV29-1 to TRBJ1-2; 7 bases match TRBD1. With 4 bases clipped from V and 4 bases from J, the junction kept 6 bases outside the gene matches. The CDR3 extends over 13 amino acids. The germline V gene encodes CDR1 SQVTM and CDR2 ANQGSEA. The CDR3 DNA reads TGCAGCGTTGTCAGGGGGGAGTCCTATGGCTACACCTTC. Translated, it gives CSVVRGESYGYTF.

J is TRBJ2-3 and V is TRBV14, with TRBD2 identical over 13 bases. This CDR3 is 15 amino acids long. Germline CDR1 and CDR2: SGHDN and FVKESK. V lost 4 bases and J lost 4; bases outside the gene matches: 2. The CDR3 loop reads CASSLLAGGPDTQYF. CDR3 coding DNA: TGTGCCAGCAGCCTACTAGCGGGAGGGCCAGATACGCAGTATTTT.